This T cell receptor (beta chain) was captured in a study of cytomegalovirus exposure and HLA in healthy donors. Study-wide context: Of all 380 or so donors who were genotyped, roughly 85% belonged to the Caucasian-associated ancestry cluster.

This CDR3 is built from 14 residues. The germline CDR1 and CDR2 sequences are SGHTA and FQGNSA. V shed 8 bases, J shed 4 bases, and the junction held 10 bases outside the gene matches. 13 Jbeta primers and 60 Vbeta primers were used for the PCR. Sequenced by immunoSEQ multiplex PCR; TCRdb stores in-frame clones only, minus some. Here the sample spans 120,000 to 150,000 clones, 75% to 90% being singletons. The sequence came from a young woman in good health and CMV-seronegative. The V gene is TRBV7-2, the J gene TRBJ1-1, with 7 bases matching TRBD1. Sequencing was carried out using PBMCs. CDR3 loop: CASELFRDSTEAFF. The CDR3 nucleotides read TGTGCCAGCGAACTTTTCCGGGACAGCACTGAAGCTTTCTTT.